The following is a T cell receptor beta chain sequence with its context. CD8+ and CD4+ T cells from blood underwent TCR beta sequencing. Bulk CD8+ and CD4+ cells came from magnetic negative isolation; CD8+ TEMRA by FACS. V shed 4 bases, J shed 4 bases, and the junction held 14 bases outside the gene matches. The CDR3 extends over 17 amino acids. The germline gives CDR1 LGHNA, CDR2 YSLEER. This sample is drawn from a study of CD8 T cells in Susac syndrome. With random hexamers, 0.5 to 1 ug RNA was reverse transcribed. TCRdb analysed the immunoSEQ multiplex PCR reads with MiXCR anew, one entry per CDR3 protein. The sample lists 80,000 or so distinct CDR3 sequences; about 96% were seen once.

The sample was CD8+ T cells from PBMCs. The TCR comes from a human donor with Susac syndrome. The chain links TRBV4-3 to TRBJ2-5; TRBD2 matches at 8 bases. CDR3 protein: CASSPNRVREGTETQYF. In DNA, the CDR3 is TGCGCCAGCAGCCCTAACAGGGTCCGGGAGGGAACAGAGACCCAGTACTTC.